This is a list of T cell receptor beta chains from one sample in a study of molecular identifiers for immune sequencing clone quantification. TCRdb passed the PCR reads through MiXCR, listing each CDR3 protein once. Of 490,000 or so distinct CDR3 sequences in the sample, around 25% are singletons; the top ten hold under 0.85%. The specimen was naive CD8+ T cells from blood, with Jurkat cell RNA spiked in. The receptors here all came from a human donor in good health. Some libraries in this study had Jurkat cell RNA spiked in. Each CDR3 is given with its conserved first and last residue. A D gene is named only where the DNA matches it firmly. Clone size is shown for a subset of rows, as once, few, many or a class of expanded clone.

j_gene: TRBJ2-4; d_gene: TRBD1; abundance: many; v_gene: TRBV6-6; CDR3aa: CASSRTGEGQNIQYF; CDR3nt: TGTGCCAGCAGCCGGACAGGGGAGGGCCAAAACATTCAGTACTTC
j_gene: TRBJ2-1; d_gene: NA; abundance: few; v_gene: TRBV10-1; CDR3aa: CASSKGLNEQFF; CDR3nt: TGCGCCAGCAGCAAGGGGCTCAATGAGCAGTTCTTC
j_gene: TRBJ1-1; d_gene: TRBD1; abundance: few; v_gene: TRBV7-9; CDR3aa: CASRTGTGGKKDTEAFF; CDR3nt: TGTGCCAGCAGAACCGGGACAGGGGGCAAGAAGGACACTGAAGCTTTCTTT
j_gene: TRBJ2-6; d_gene: NA; abundance: many; v_gene: TRBV27; CDR3aa: CASSELTRTASGANVLTF; CDR3nt: TGTGCCAGCAGTGAGTTGACAAGGACAGCCTCTGGGGCCAACGTCCTGACTTTC
j_gene: TRBJ1-5; d_gene: NA; abundance: NA; v_gene: TRBV7-6; CDR3aa: CASSLALGSQPQHF; CDR3nt: TGTGCCAGCAGCTTAGCGCTTGGGAGTCAGCCCCAGCATTTT
j_gene: TRBJ1-1; d_gene: NA; abundance: many; v_gene: TRBV5-1; CDR3aa: CASSSVGGMNTEAFF; CDR3nt: TGCGCCAGCAGCTCCGTTGGGGGAATGAACACTGAAGCTTTCTTT
j_gene: TRBJ2-7; d_gene: TRBD1; abundance: few; v_gene: TRBV27; CDR3aa: CASRSTGGSYEQYF; CDR3nt: TGTGCCAGCAGGTCGACAGGGGGCTCCTACGAGCAGTACTTC
j_gene: TRBJ2-7; d_gene: NA; abundance: NA; v_gene: TRBV28; CDR3aa: CVSSLWSGQSSYNEQYF; CDR3nt: TGTGTCAGCAGTTTATGGTCCGGGCAGAGCTCCTACAATGAGCAGTACTTC
j_gene: TRBJ2-5; d_gene: TRBD2; abundance: NA; v_gene: TRBV9; CDR3aa: CASSVERGVKETQYF; CDR3nt: TGTGCCAGCAGCGTTGAGCGGGGTGTAAAAGAGACCCAGTACTTC
j_gene: TRBJ2-2; d_gene: TRBD1; abundance: many; v_gene: TRBV7-6; CDR3aa: CASSLVDRHPGTGELFF; CDR3nt: TGTGCCAGCAGCTTAGTGGACAGGCACCCGGGTACCGGGGAGCTGTTTTTT
j_gene: TRBJ1-5; d_gene: TRBD1; abundance: NA; v_gene: TRBV19; CDR3aa: CASSAGDSFNQPQHF; CDR3nt: TGTGCCAGTAGTGCTGGGGACAGCTTTAATCAGCCCCAGCATTTT
j_gene: TRBJ2-5; d_gene: NA; abundance: few; v_gene: TRBV7-9; CDR3aa: CASSPPSGGKTQYF; CDR3nt: TGTGCCAGCAGCCCCCCGAGTGGCGGGAAGACCCAGTACTTC
j_gene: TRBJ2-1; d_gene: NA; abundance: few; v_gene: TRBV5-6; CDR3aa: CASSLSWTTGQEQFF; CDR3nt: TGTGCCAGCAGCTTATCGTGGACGACGGGGCAGGAGCAGTTCTTC
j_gene: TRBJ1-1; d_gene: NA; abundance: many; v_gene: TRBV6-2/TRBV6-3; CDR3aa: CASSSGHNLNTEAFF; CDR3nt: TGTGCCAGCAGCTCCGGACACAATTTGAACACTGAAGCTTTCTTT
j_gene: TRBJ2-7; d_gene: NA; abundance: many; v_gene: TRBV23-1; CDR3aa: CASSQTRGEQYF; CDR3nt: TGCGCCAGCAGTCAGACTCGGGGGGAGCAGTACTTC
j_gene: TRBJ1-1; d_gene: NA; abundance: few; v_gene: TRBV7-9; CDR3aa: CASSKGTVTEAFF; CDR3nt: TGTGCCAGCAGCAAAGGGACGGTCACTGAAGCTTTCTTT
j_gene: TRBJ2-7; d_gene: NA; abundance: NA; v_gene: TRBV4-1; CDR3aa: CASRQDGRAYEQYF; CDR3nt: TGCGCCAGCCGCCAAGATGGCAGGGCCTACGAGCAGTACTTC
j_gene: TRBJ2-5; d_gene: NA; abundance: NA; v_gene: TRBV6-6; CDR3aa: CASSYGGASAQYF; CDR3nt: TGTGCCAGCAGTTACGGCGGAGCCTCGGCCCAGTACTTC
j_gene: TRBJ2-1; d_gene: NA; abundance: few; v_gene: TRBV7-7; CDR3aa: CASSLTNGRHNEQFF; CDR3nt: TGTGCTAGCAGCTTAACCAATGGGAGGCACAATGAGCAGTTCTTC
j_gene: TRBJ2-1; d_gene: TRBD2; abundance: NA; v_gene: TRBV12-3/TRBV12-4; CDR3aa: CASSLGASGRAWNEQFF; CDR3nt: TGTGCCAGCAGTTTAGGGGCTAGCGGGAGGGCCTGGAATGAGCAGTTCTTC
j_gene: TRBJ2-7; d_gene: NA; abundance: once; v_gene: TRBV7-9; CDR3aa: CASSPPPGPAYEQYF; CDR3nt: TGTGCCAGCAGCCCACCCCCGGGCCCGGCCTACGAGCAGTACTTC
j_gene: TRBJ2-5; d_gene: TRBD1; abundance: many; v_gene: TRBV4-1; CDR3aa: CASSQDRQGQETQYF; CDR3nt: TGCGCCAGCAGCCAAGATAGACAGGGACAAGAGACCCAGTACTTC
j_gene: TRBJ1-2; d_gene: TRBD1; abundance: few; v_gene: TRBV6-5; CDR3aa: CASSTGQPYGYTF; CDR3nt: TGTGCCAGCAGTACGGGACAGCCCTATGGCTACACCTTC
j_gene: TRBJ1-1; d_gene: NA; abundance: NA; v_gene: TRBV15; CDR3aa: CATSQGGSLNTEAFF; CDR3nt: TGTGCCACCAGCCAAGGGGGATCTCTGAACACTGAAGCTTTCTTT
j_gene: TRBJ1-2; d_gene: NA; abundance: few; v_gene: TRBV29-1; CDR3aa: CSVEGGDGYTF; CDR3nt: TGCAGCGTTGAAGGGGGCGATGGCTACACCTTC
j_gene: TRBJ2-2; d_gene: NA; abundance: NA; v_gene: TRBV15; CDR3aa: CATSGKRNRAGELFF; CDR3nt: TGTGCCACCAGCGGAAAGAGAAACAGGGCCGGGGAGCTGTTTTTT
j_gene: TRBJ2-7; d_gene: TRBD1; abundance: few; v_gene: TRBV12-5; CDR3aa: CASGSPGTESYEQYF; CDR3nt: TGTGCTAGTGGCTCCCCCGGGACAGAAAGCTACGAGCAGTACTTC
j_gene: TRBJ2-7; d_gene: NA; abundance: few; v_gene: TRBV12-3/TRBV12-4; CDR3aa: CAGSIGDFIEEQYF; CDR3nt: TGTGCCGGCAGTATCGGGGACTTCATTGAGGAGCAGTACTTC
j_gene: TRBJ2-7; d_gene: TRBD2; abundance: many; v_gene: TRBV7-2; CDR3aa: CASSSGLAGHYEQYF; CDR3nt: TGTGCCAGCAGCAGCGGACTAGCGGGTCACTACGAGCAGTACTTC
j_gene: TRBJ1-5; d_gene: NA; abundance: NA; v_gene: TRBV4-2; CDR3aa: CASSQEGPPGSLSNQPQHF; CDR3nt: TGTGCCAGCAGCCAAGAGGGGCCGCCAGGGAGCTTGTCCAATCAGCCCCAGCATTTT
j_gene: TRBJ2-1; d_gene: TRBD2; abundance: few; v_gene: TRBV28; CDR3aa: CASRSQRDTYNEQFF; CDR3nt: TGTGCCAGCAGATCACAGCGGGATACCTACAATGAGCAGTTCTTC
j_gene: TRBJ1-4; d_gene: NA; abundance: NA; v_gene: TRBV27; CDR3aa: CASSWDFNEKLFF; CDR3nt: TGTGCCAGCAGCTGGGATTTTAATGAAAAACTGTTTTTT
j_gene: TRBJ1-1; d_gene: NA; abundance: many; v_gene: TRBV9; CDR3aa: CASSVGPYTEAFF; CDR3nt: TGTGCCAGCAGCGTAGGACCTTACACTGAAGCTTTCTTT